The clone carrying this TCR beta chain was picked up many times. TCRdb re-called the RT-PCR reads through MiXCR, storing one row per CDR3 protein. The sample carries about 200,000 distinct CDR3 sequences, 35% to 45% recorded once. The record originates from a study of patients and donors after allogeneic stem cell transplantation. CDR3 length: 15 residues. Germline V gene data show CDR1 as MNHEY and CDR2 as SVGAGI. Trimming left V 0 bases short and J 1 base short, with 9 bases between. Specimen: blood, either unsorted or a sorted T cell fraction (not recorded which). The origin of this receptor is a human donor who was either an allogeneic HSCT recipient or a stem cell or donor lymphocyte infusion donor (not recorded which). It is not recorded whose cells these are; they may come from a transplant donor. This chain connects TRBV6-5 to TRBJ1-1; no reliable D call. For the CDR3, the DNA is TGTGCCAGCAGTTACTCAGGACTCCCGAACACTGAAGCTTTCTTT. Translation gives CASSYSGLPNTEAFF.